The rows below give T cell receptor beta chains drawn from one sample of a study of shared clonotypes between healthy human individuals. TCRdb's copy holds only in-frame clones and misses some; the assay was immunoSEQ multiplex PCR. The profile shows roughly 2,300,000 clones, around 90% of them singletons. The material sequenced was naive CD4+ T cells from PBMCs. The receptors stem from a man aged 18 to 29 in good health. Some clones in this sample may be carry-over from other donors' samples. Each CDR3 is given with its conserved first and last residue. D genes are given only for firm matches. Expanded clones are given a class, and other clones once, few, many or no size at all.

d_call,v_call,cdr3_length,j_call,clone_size,cdr3_nt,cdr3_aa
TRBD1,TRBV6-1,14,TRBJ1-2,.,TGTGCCAGCAGACCGGGACAGGGTAACTATGGCTACACCTTC,CASRPGQGNYGYTF
TRBD2,TRBV9,19,TRBJ2-3,.,TGTGCCAGCAGCCCCCTCGGACTAGCGGGAGGCGTCCGCACAGATACGCAGTATTTT,CASSPLGLAGGVRTDTQYF
TRBD1,TRBV29-1,16,TRBJ2-2,.,TGCAGCGTTGAAGATTACACAGGGGGCCAGACCGGGGAGCTGTTTTTT,CSVEDYTGGQTGELFF
.,TRBV5-4,14,TRBJ1-2,.,TGTGCCAGCAGCCGGGACTCCTTTGACTATGGCTACACCTTC,CASSRDSFDYGYTF
.,TRBV7-8,14,TRBJ2-1,.,TGTGCCAGCAGCCCGTCCCGGGCCTCCGATGAGCAGTTCTTC,CASSPSRASDEQFF
TRBD1,TRBV7-9,14,TRBJ2-1,once,TGTGCCAGCAGCTCCGGACAGGGATGGAATGAGCAGTTCTTC,CASSSGQGWNEQFF
.,TRBV10-3,12,TRBJ2-3,.,TGTGCCATCGGTAGCAGCACAGATACGCAGTATTTT,CAIGSSTDTQYF
TRBD1,TRBV5-1,15,TRBJ2-2,.,TGCGCCAGCAGCCAACGGACAGGGGAAACCGGGGAGCTGTTTTTT,CASSQRTGETGELFF
TRBD1,TRBV6-5,15,TRBJ2-5,.,TGTGCCAGCAGTTACTGGGGACAGGTTAGAGAGACCCAGTACTTC,CASSYWGQVRETQYF
.,TRBV18,14,TRBJ1-5,.,TGTGCCAGCTCACCAGGGGAGGGGTGGCAGCCCCAGCATTTT,CASSPGEGWQPQHF
.,TRBV7-8,17,TRBJ2-1,once,TGTGCCAGCAGCTTAGAAGCTAGTGCGCGACCCTACAATGAGCAGTTCTTC,CASSLEASARPYNEQFF
.,TRBV6-5,14,TRBJ2-3,.,TGTGCCAGCAGTAGGTCACCGACCACAGATACGCAGTATTTT,CASSRSPTTDTQYF
.,TRBV7-8,16,TRBJ1-5,.,TGTGCCAGCAGCTTAGTTTGGGTGAGCGGCAATCAGCCCCAGCATTTT,CASSLVWVSGNQPQHF
TRBD1,TRBV19,15,TRBJ2-6,.,TGTGCCAGTAGTAGGGACAGGTCTGGGGCCAACGTCCTGACTTTC,CASSRDRSGANVLTF
TRBD1,TRBV15,14,TRBJ1-1,.,TGTGCCACCAGCTCGACAGGGTATAACACTGAAGCTTTCTTT,CATSSTGYNTEAFF
TRBD2,TRBV4-1,16,TRBJ2-1,.,TGCGCCAGCAGCCGCACGGACGCGGGAGGGCACAATGAGCAGTTCTTC,CASSRTDAGGHNEQFF
.,TRBV11-1,15,TRBJ2-1,.,TGTGCCAGCAGCTTAACCGGGCAGGGTTACAATGAGCAGTTCTTC,CASSLTGQGYNEQFF
.,TRBV5-4,14,TRBJ1-2,.,TGTGCCAGCAGCGCGGACAAGATGGGCGGTGGCTACACCTTC,CASSADKMGGGYTF
.,TRBV28,13,TRBJ1-5,.,TGTGCCAGCAGTTTATCCCCCCAGCAGCCCCAGCATTTT,CASSLSPQQPQHF
TRBD1,TRBV18,16,TRBJ1-5,.,TGTGCCAGCTCACCATCCCGACAGGGAGGGTTCAATCCCCAGCATTTT,CASSPSRQGGFNPQHF
TRBD1,TRBV20-1,11,TRBJ1-1,few,TGCAGTGCATCGGACGGGACAGGAAGATTCTTT,CSASDGTGRFF
TRBD2,TRBV7-3,17,TRBJ2-3,.,TGTGCCAGCAGCTTACTTATAGCGGGAGGGGGCACAGATACGCAGTATTTT,CASSLLIAGGGTDTQYF
.,TRBV5-8,16,TRBJ1-3,.,TGTGCCAGCAGCTTGGAAGGGGGTCCCAGCGGAAACACCATATATTTT,CASSLEGGPSGNTIYF
TRBD1,TRBV6-4,13,TRBJ1-2,few,TGTGCCAGCAGCGGGGGACAGGGGTATGGCTACACCTTC,CASSGGQGYGYTF
.,TRBV6-5,15,TRBJ1-1,.,TGTGCCAGCAGTTACGTCGGGGAACCGAACACTGAAGCTTTCTTT,CASSYVGEPNTEAFF
TRBD1,TRBV5-1,15,TRBJ2-5,.,TGCGCCAGCAGCCTGGGACAGGGGGCCAGAGAGACCCAGTACTTC,CASSLGQGARETQYF
.,TRBV5-1,13,TRBJ2-7,.,TGCGCCAGCAGCCCGATGACAGACTACGAGCAGTACTTC,CASSPMTDYEQYF
.,TRBV5-6,15,TRBJ2-1,.,TGTGCCAGCAGCAAAGTCACCTACGGATCCAATGAGCAGTTCTTC,CASSKVTYGSNEQFF
.,TRBV4-2,16,TRBJ2-1,.,TGTGCCAGCAGCCAACCCCCAGCTGCCTCCTACAATGAGCAGTTCTTC,CASSQPPAASYNEQFF
TRBD2,TRBV11-2,16,TRBJ2-3,.,TGTGCCAGCAGCTTACTCTCTAGCGGGACCACAGATACGCAGTATTTT,CASSLLSSGTTDTQYF
TRBD1,TRBV7-9,14,TRBJ2-7,.,TGTGCCAGCAGCTTACAGACAGGGACCAGCGAGCAGTACTTC,CASSLQTGTSEQYF
TRBD2,TRBV19,17,TRBJ2-5,.,TGTGCCAGTAGTATAGGACTAGCGGGAGTTGGGCAAGAGACCCAGTACTTC,CASSIGLAGVGQETQYF
.,TRBV28,12,TRBJ2-7,.,TGTGCCTCGGGTACATCCTATTACGAGCAGTACTTC,CASGTSYYEQYF
TRBD2,TRBV5-1,15,TRBJ2-1,.,TGCGCCAGCAGCGCTCCTAGCGGAGTCTACAATGAGCAGTTCTTC,CASSAPSGVYNEQFF
.,TRBV6-5,12,TRBJ2-7,.,TGTGCCAGTAGAGACAGCCGCTACGAGCAGTACTTC,CASRDSRYEQYF
.,TRBV9,17,TRBJ1-1,.,TGTGCCAGCAGCGTGAGTCTAGGCGGTTCGGGAAACACTGAAGCTTTCTTT,CASSVSLGGSGNTEAFF
TRBD2,TRBV5-8,16,TRBJ2-7,once,TGTGCCAGCAGCCCTTGGACTAGCGGGAGGTCCCACGAGCAGTACTTC,CASSPWTSGRSHEQYF
TRBD1,TRBV7-6,15,TRBJ1-3,.,TGTGCCAGCAGCCTATTACAGGGGATGGGAAACACCATATATTTT,CASSLLQGMGNTIYF
TRBD2,TRBV5-1,14,TRBJ2-1,.,TGCGCCAGCAGCTCGCCGGGACTAGCGAGTGAGCAGTTCTTC,CASSSPGLASEQFF
.,TRBV5-1,13,TRBJ1-5,.,TGCGCCAGCAGCTTGGCGGGCGGTCAGCCCCAGCATTTT,CASSLAGGQPQHF
.,TRBV28,12,TRBJ2-3,few,TGTGCCAGCAGTTTAAGGGCGGATACGCAGTATTTT,CASSLRADTQYF
.,TRBV6-6,15,TRBJ2-2,.,TGTGCCAGCAGTTACGCGGGATCAAACACCGGGGAGCTGTTTTTT,CASSYAGSNTGELFF
TRBD2,TRBV11-3,15,TRBJ2-2,.,TGTGCCAGCAGCGCGAGGGGCGGGAGAGCCGGGGAGCTGTTTTTT,CASSARGGRAGELFF
.,TRBV19,16,TRBJ1-4,.,TGTGCCAGTAGAAAGGGCTGGCAGGGACCCGGTGAAACACTGTTTTTT,CASRKGWQGPGETLFF
.,TRBV19,16,TRBJ1-4,.,TGTGCCAGTAGTACCGAACTTAGGTGGACTAATGAAAAACTGTTTTTT,CASSTELRWTNEKLFF
.,TRBV5-4,13,TRBJ2-5,.,TGTGCCAGCAGGCTGATATCCCAAGAGACCCAGTACTTC,CASRLISQETQYF
TRBD2,TRBV11-2,15,TRBJ2-5,once,TGTGCCAGCAGCTGGGCCTCACTAGCGGGAGAGACCCAGTACTTC,CASSWASLAGETQYF
.,TRBV7-6,13,TRBJ2-7,.,TGTGCCAGCAGCTTAGCCGACAGGTACGAGCAGTACTTC,CASSLADRYEQYF
.,TRBV10-3,15,TRBJ1-5,once,TGTGCCATCAGTGATCCCGCTTATAGCAATCAGCCCCAGCATTTT,CAISDPAYSNQPQHF
.,TRBV5-1,15,TRBJ2-5,.,TGCGCCAGCACCCAATGGGGGGCGCAGGGGGAGACCCAGTACTTC,CASTQWGAQGETQYF
.,TRBV29-1,11,TRBJ2-2,.,TGCAGCGTTCAGTACACCGGGGAGCTGTTTTTT,CSVQYTGELFF
.,TRBV21-1,15,TRBJ1-1,.,TGTGCCAGCAGCAACGGGCCCGGGACAGGGGATGAAGCTTTCTTT,CASSNGPGTGDEAFF
TRBD1,TRBV19,14,TRBJ2-7,.,TGTGCCAGTAGTATAGGACAGGGGGCCTACGAGCAGTACTTC,CASSIGQGAYEQYF
TRBD1,TRBV5-4,16,TRBJ2-3,.,TGTGCCAGCAGCTTGGGCCGGGACAGGGGCACAGATACGCAGTATTTT,CASSLGRDRGTDTQYF
TRBD1,TRBV6-5,15,TRBJ2-7,.,TGTGCCAGCAGTTACCGCCGGGACAGGGCTTACGAGCAGTACTTC,CASSYRRDRAYEQYF
.,TRBV5-4,16,TRBJ2-3,.,TGTGCCAGCAGCTTGGGGCCCAGGTCCAGCACAGATACGCAGTATTTT,CASSLGPRSSTDTQYF
.,TRBV4-2,14,TRBJ1-5,.,TGTGCCAGCAGCCGAGGAGGTAGCAATCAGCCCCAGCATTTT,CASSRGGSNQPQHF
.,TRBV10-3,14,TRBJ2-7,once,TGTGCCATCAGTGAGGGGAGGATTCCGGAGGGGCAGTACTTC,CAISEGRIPEGQYF
TRBD1,TRBV6-6,14,TRBJ2-5,.,TGTGCCAGCAGTTCCCTGACAGGGACCGAGACCCAGTACTTC,CASSSLTGTETQYF
.,TRBV27,15,TRBJ1-1,.,TGTGCCAGCAGTTCGCCGGGACGGGTGAACACTGAAGCTTTCTTT,CASSSPGRVNTEAFF